This T cell receptor (beta chain) came from a study of T cell responses to AZD1222 COVID-19 vaccine. Points from the study as a whole: Sampling that yielded the repertoires occurred only after the peak T cell response.

The CDR3 extends over 15 amino acids. The data were produced by immunoSEQ multiplex PCR, yet TCRdb's version contains in-frame clones alone and is incomplete. The table records 140,000 to 150,000 clones, approximately 90% of them present only once. Only one count was recorded for this clone. Antigen: not known. This TCR derives from an adult who received the AZD1222 COVID-19 vaccine. The gene calls are TRBV7-5 and TRBJ1-1. TRBV7-5 is classified as a pseudogene. The material sequenced was peripheral blood, taken 28 days after the second AZD1222 dose. The CDR3 nucleotides read TGTGCCAGAAGCCGTTGGGGGGGAGGGGACACTGAAGCTTTCTTT. Translated: CARSRWGGGDTEAFF.